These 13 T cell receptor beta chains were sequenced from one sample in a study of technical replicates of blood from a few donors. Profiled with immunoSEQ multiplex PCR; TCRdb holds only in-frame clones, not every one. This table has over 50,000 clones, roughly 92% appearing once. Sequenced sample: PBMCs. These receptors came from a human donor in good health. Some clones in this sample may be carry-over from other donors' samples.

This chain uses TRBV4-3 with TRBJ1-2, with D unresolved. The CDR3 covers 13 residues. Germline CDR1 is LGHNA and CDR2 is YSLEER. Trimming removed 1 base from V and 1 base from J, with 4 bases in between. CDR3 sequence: CASSQGGNYGYTF. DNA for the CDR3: TGCGCCAGCAGCCAAGGAGGTAACTATGGCTACACCTTC.

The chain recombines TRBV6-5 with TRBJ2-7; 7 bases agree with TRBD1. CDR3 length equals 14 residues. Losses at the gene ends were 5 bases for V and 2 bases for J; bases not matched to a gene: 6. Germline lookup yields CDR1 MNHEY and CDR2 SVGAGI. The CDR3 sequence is CASSNPGQTYEQYF. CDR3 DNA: TGTGCCAGCAGTAACCCGGGACAGACCTACGAGCAGTACTTC.

DNA for the CDR3: TGCGCCAGCAGCGAATTCCGGGACAGGGGAATCCATGAGCAGTTCTTC. This translates into CASSEFRDRGIHEQFF. The gene calls are TRBV5-1 and TRBJ2-1, with TRBD1 identical over 10 bases. The CDR3 loop spans 16 amino acids. CDR1 SGHRS and CDR2 YFSETQ come from the germline V gene. V trimming: 4 bases; J trimming: 8 bases; junction bases outside the gene matches: 12.

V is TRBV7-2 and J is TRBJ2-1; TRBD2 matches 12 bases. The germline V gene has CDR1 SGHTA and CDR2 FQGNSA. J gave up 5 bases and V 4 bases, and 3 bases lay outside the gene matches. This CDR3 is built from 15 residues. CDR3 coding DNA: TGTGCCAGCAGCTCGACTAGCGGGGGCCACAATGAGCAGTTCTTC. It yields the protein CASSSTSGGHNEQFF. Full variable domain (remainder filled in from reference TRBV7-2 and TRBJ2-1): GAGVSQSPSNKVTEKGKDVELRCDPISGHTALYWYRQSLGQGLEFLIYFQGNSAPDKSGLPSDRFSAERTGGSVSTLTIQRTQQEDSAVYLCASSSTSGGHNEQFFGPGTRLTVL.

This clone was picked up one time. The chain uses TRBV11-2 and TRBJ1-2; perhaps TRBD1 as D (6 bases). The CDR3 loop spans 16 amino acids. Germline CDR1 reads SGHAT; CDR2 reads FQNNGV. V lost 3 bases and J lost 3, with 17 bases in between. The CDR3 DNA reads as TGTGCCAGCAGCTTTGCCGGCAGGGGTTTAGACTATGGCTACACCTTC. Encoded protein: CASSFAGRGLDYGYTF.

The CDR3 region is CASSLVGGPNTGELFF. The CDR3 DNA sequence: TGCGCCAGCAGCTTAGTCGGGGGGCCCAACACCGGGGAGCTGTTTTTT. This sequence joins TRBV5-1 and TRBJ2-2; D is perhaps TRBD2 (7 bases). V was pared by 2 bases and J by 2 bases, with 13 bases between. The CDR3 spans 16 residues. The germline CDR1 and CDR2 sequences are SGHRS and YFSETQ.

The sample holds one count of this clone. CDR3 loop: CASSLVRGGEETQYF. Written as DNA, the CDR3 is TGTGCCAGCAGCTTAGTTAGAGGAGGGGAAGAGACCCAGTACTTC. The chain recombines TRBV13 with TRBJ2-5; weak D call: TRBD2 (6 bases). This CDR3 region has 15 residues. Germline assignment: CDR1 PRHDT and CDR2 FYEKMQ (reference sequence). V shed 1 base and J shed 3 bases, with 12 bases lying between them.

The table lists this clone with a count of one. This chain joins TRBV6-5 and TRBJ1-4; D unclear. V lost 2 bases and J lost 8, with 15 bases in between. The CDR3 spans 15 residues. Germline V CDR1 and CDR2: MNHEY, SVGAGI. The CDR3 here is CASSYDAGGAEKLFF. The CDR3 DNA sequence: TGTGCCAGCAGTTACGACGCGGGCGGTGCGGAAAAACTGTTTTTT.

This chain's CDR3 is CASSTESGQGPVGNTIYF. In DNA form, the CDR3 reads TGTGCCAGCAGCACCGAATCGGGACAGGGGCCGGTTGGAAACACCATATATTTT. The chain recombines TRBV28 with TRBJ1-3, with 10 nucleotides matching TRBD1. CDR3 size: 18 residues. The germline V gene encodes CDR1 MDHEN and CDR2 SYDVKM. The J segment lost 3 bases and the V segment lost 6 bases, leaving 14 bases of the junction unmatched.

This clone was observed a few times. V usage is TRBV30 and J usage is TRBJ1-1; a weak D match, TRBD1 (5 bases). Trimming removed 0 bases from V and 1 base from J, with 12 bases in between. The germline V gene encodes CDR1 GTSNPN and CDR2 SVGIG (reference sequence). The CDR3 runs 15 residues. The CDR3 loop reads CAWSVQLGQNTEAFF. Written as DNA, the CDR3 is TGTGCCTGGAGTGTACAGTTGGGGCAGAACACTGAAGCTTTCTTT.

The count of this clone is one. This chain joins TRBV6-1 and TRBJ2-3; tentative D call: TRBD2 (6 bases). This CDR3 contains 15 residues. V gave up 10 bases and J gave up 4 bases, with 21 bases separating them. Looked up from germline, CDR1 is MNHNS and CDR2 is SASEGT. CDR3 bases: TGTGCCACCATGACTGCTGGGACTTACCCAGATACGCAGTATTTT. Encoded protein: CATMTAGTYPDTQYF.

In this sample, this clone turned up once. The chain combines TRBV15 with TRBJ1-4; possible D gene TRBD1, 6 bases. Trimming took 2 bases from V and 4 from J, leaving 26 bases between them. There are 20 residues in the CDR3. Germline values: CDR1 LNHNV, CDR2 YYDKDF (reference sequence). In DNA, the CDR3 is TGTGCCACCAGCAGATATCCGGTTGTGGGGGGGGCGAATAGTAATGAAAAACTGTTTTTT. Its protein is CATSRYPVVGGANSNEKLFF.

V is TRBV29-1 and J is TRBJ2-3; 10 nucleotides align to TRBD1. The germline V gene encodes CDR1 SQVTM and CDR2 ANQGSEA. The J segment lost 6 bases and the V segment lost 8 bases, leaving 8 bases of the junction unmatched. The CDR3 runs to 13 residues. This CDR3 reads CSIRQGAGDTQYF. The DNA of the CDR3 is TGCAGCATCCGACAGGGGGCAGGGGATACGCAGTATTTT.